The 24 T cell receptor beta chains below were found in one sample sequenced in a study of cytomegalovirus exposure and HLA in healthy donors (dated by TCRdb to the late 2010s). Library construction relied on the immunoSEQ multiplex PCR assay. For the multiplex PCR, a mixture combining 60 forward primers for TCR Vbeta segments and 13 reverse primers for TCR Jbeta segments was used. Not all clones reach the TCRdb copy of this immuneACCESS table, which keeps in-frame sequences only. Checked studies attribute under half of the gap to unresolved V genes and leave the rest unexplained. A total of about 190,000 clones appear in this sample, roughly 83% of them only once. Of the sample, approximately 1.4% falls within the top ten clones. The sequenced sample was PBMCs. The receptors originated from a woman between 50 and 59 years old in good health and CMV-seronegative.

The chain employs TRBV2 and TRBJ1-1, with D possibly TRBD1 on 5 matching bases. The CDR3 loop spans 14 amino acids. Trimming shortened V by 7 bases and J by 2 bases, and 14 bases separated the two germline ends. CDR1 is SNHLY, CDR2 FYNNEI, per germline. The CDR3 DNA sequence: TGTGCCAGCACCCAATTCAGGGAAAACACTGAAGCTTTCTTT. It encodes CASTQFRENTEAFF.

A few counts support this clone. This chain connects TRBV4-2 to TRBJ1-2, with D possibly being TRBD1 (6 bases). The CDR3 loop spans 13 amino acids. Germline CDR1 is LGHNA and CDR2 is YNFKEQ. V lost 3 bases and J 3 bases, leaving 8 bases between the germline ends. CDR3 nucleotide sequence: TGTGCCAGCAGCCAGTCAGGGGACTATGGCTACACCTTC. Translation gives CASSQSGDYGYTF.

The rearrangement uses TRBV28 and TRBJ1-5; 8 nucleotides align to TRBD1. Germline loops: CDR1 MDHEN, CDR2 SYDVKM. The CDR3 has 15 amino acids. Trimming cost V 4 bases and J 1 base; bases outside gene matches: 3. The DNA of the CDR3 is TGTGCCAGCAGTTCCTGGACAGGGAGCAATCAGCCCCAGCATTTT. Amino acids: CASSSWTGSNQPQHF.

V is TRBV19 and J is TRBJ2-3, with a possible D match to TRBD1 (5 bases). The CDR3 extends over 14 amino acids. Trimming took off 6 bases at V and 4 bases at J, with 14 bases between the two ends. The germline CDR1 and CDR2 sequences are LNHDA and SQIVND (reference sequence). This chain's CDR3 is CASRIHQGADTQYF. The CDR3 DNA follows: TGTGCCAGTAGGATTCACCAGGGCGCAGATACGCAGTATTTT.

The gene calls are TRBV5-1 and TRBJ2-7; TRBD2 aligns across 9 bases. Germline V CDR1 and CDR2: SGHRS, YFSETQ. J gave up 4 bases and V 0 bases, and 8 bases lay outside the gene matches. This CDR3 is 16 amino acids long. The DNA for the CDR3 is TGCGCCAGCAGCTTGGGCCTGGGCGGGAGGGCTTACGAGCAGTACTTC. Translated: CASSLGLGGRAYEQYF.

On this clone: The identical CDR3 is also encoded by other nucleotide sequences in the sample. The CDR3 sequence: CASSRGQGRTEAFF. CDR3 DNA: TGTGCCAGCAGCAGGGGACAGGGACGGACTGAAGCTTTCTTT. V is TRBV7-3 and J is TRBJ1-1; 9 bases fit TRBD1. CDR1 is SGHTA and CDR2 is FQGTGA in the germline V gene. J lost 5 bases, V lost 5 bases, and 6 bases had no gene match. The CDR3 has 14 residues. The complete variable domain, with remaining parts taken from reference TRBV7-3 and TRBJ1-1, reads GAGVSQTPSNKVTEKGKYVELRCDPISGHTALYWYRQSLGQGPEFLIYFQGTGAADDSGLPNDRFFAVRPEGSVSTLKIQRTERGDSAVYLCASSRGQGRTEAFFGQGTRLTVV.

The chain joins TRBV7-8 to TRBJ1-2, with a tentative D call TRBD1 (5 bases). There are 15 residues in the CDR3. With 0 bases removed from V and 4 bases from J, the gap between germline ends came to 12 bases. Germline CDR1 reads SGHVS; CDR2 reads FQNEAQ. The chain's CDR3 is CASSLASTGIYGYTF. The CDR3 DNA is TGTGCCAGCAGCTTAGCCTCCACAGGCATCTATGGCTACACCTTC.

The chain carries TRBV13 and TRBJ2-5; D is possibly TRBD2 (6 bases). V lost 2 bases, J lost 2 bases, and 15 bases lay in between. There are 16 residues in the CDR3. Germline V gives CDR1 PRHDT, CDR2 FYEKMQ (reference sequence). This CDR3 is CASSLFPGERQETQYF. CDR3 bases: TGTGCCAGCAGCTTATTCCCGGGAGAACGGCAAGAGACCCAGTACTTC.

This sequence joins TRBV10-3 and TRBJ1-5; a weak D match, TRBD1 (5 bases). The CDR3 is made up of 15 amino acids. Trimming left V 3 bases short and J 0 bases short, with 9 bases between. The germline V gene has CDR1 ENHRY and CDR2 SYGVKD. CDR3 sequence reads: CAISESGNSNQPQHF. The CDR3 nucleotides read TGTGCCATCAGTGAATCAGGGAATAGCAATCAGCCCCAGCATTTT.

This chain connects TRBV4-3 to TRBJ1-3; D may be TRBD1 (6 bases). This CDR3 spans 20 amino acids. Trimming took 2 bases from V and 4 from J, leaving 27 bases between them. Germline loops: CDR1 LGHNA, CDR2 YSLEER. CDR3 protein: CASSQTLDRRISSWGNTIYF. Written as DNA, the CDR3 is TGCGCCAGCAGCCAAACCCTCGACAGGCGTATCTCTTCGTGGGGAAACACCATATATTTT.

A few counts support this clone. This chain joins TRBV5-1 and TRBJ2-7; D is ambiguous. V lost 3 bases and J 6 bases, leaving 7 bases between the germline ends. This CDR3 is built from 11 residues. The germline CDR1 and CDR2 sequences are SGHRS and YFSETQ. DNA of the CDR3: TGCGCCAGCAGCTCTGGTAGCGAGCAGTACTTC. Translation gives CASSSGSEQYF. Complete variable domain (other parts from reference TRBV5-1 and TRBJ2-7): KAGVTQTPRYLIKTRGQQVTLSCSPISGHRSVSWYQQTPGQGLQFLFEYFSETQRNKGNFPGRFSGRQFSNSRSEMNVSTLELGDSALYLCASSSGSEQYFGPGTRLTVT.

This chain connects TRBV6-5 to TRBJ1-1; 9 bases align to TRBD1. V was pared by 5 bases and J by 7 bases, with 11 bases of the junction left unmatched. The CDR3 runs to 15 residues. Germline V lookup: CDR1 MNHEY, CDR2 SVGAGI. The CDR3 region is CASSNGGQGHGEAFF. The DNA for the CDR3 is TGTGCCAGCAGTAACGGAGGACAGGGGCACGGTGAAGCTTTCTTT.

This chain connects TRBV27 to TRBJ2-7; 8 bases align to TRBD1. The CDR3 consists of 14 residues. Trimming at V came to 5 bases and at J to 2 bases, leaving 5 bases not matched to a gene. Germline V gives CDR1 MNHEY, CDR2 SMNVEV (reference sequence). The CDR3 nucleotides read TGTGCCAGCAGTCCTGGGGACAGGACCTACGAGCAGTACTTC. Its translation: CASSPGDRTYEQYF.

The chain links TRBV28 to TRBJ2-5, with D tentatively TRBD2 (6 bases). The length of the CDR3 is 15 residues. The germline V gene has CDR1 MDHEN and CDR2 SYDVKM. V was pared by 7 bases and J by 5 bases, with 20 bases between. CDR3 amino acids: CASIGIVFGGETQYF. Written as DNA, the CDR3 is TGTGCCAGCATAGGAATAGTCTTCGGAGGGGAGACCCAGTACTTC.

This chain links TRBV7-2 with TRBJ2-2; 7 bases fit TRBD1. Germline V gene data show CDR1 as SGHTA and CDR2 as FQGNSA. The length of the CDR3 is 15 residues. V lost 4 bases to trimming and J lost 13 bases; unmatched junction nucleotides: 15. In DNA, the CDR3 is TGTGCCAGCAGCTACTTACCCGGGACAGCCAACTTGCTGTTTTTT. Translated, it gives CASSYLPGTANLLFF.

The chain has TRBV19 and TRBJ2-6, with 11 bases that match TRBD1. The V segment lost 4 bases and the J segment 2 bases; nucleotides outside the gene matches: 13. CDR1 is LNHDA and CDR2 is SQIVND in the germline V gene (reference sequence). The CDR3 has 20 residues. CDR3 region: CASSTDPTRTGGTGANVLTF. The CDR3 DNA sequence: TGTGCCAGTAGTACCGACCCCACTCGGACAGGGGGCACTGGGGCCAACGTCCTGACTTTC.

The chain combines TRBV7-6 with TRBJ1-5, with D perhaps matching TRBD1 (5 bases). Trimming took off 5 bases at V and 7 bases at J, with 18 bases between the two ends. CDR1 is SGHVS and CDR2 is FNYEAQ in the germline V gene. CDR3 size: 15 residues. CDR3 in amino acids: CASSPLDGAGQPQHF. Here the CDR3 DNA reads TGTGCCAGCAGCCCGCTCGATGGGGCCGGCCAGCCCCAGCATTTT.

This clone was counted a few times. This chain joins TRBV15 and TRBJ2-7, with D unresolved. V was pared by 1 base and J by 6 bases, with 13 bases between. This CDR3 spans 14 amino acids. CDR1 is LNHNV and CDR2 is YYDKDF in the germline V gene (reference sequence). The chain's CDR3 is CATSRGSFESEQYF. The CDR3 DNA follows: TGTGCCACCAGCAGAGGGTCCTTTGAGAGCGAGCAGTACTTC.

The chain uses TRBV7-2 and TRBJ1-5, with D possibly matching TRBD1 (6 bases). The CDR3 runs to 16 residues. Germline CDR1 reads SGHTA; CDR2 reads FQGNSA. V was shortened by 1 base and J by 7 bases, with 17 bases between the two germline ends. The CDR3 sequence is CASSLVWGGGEQPQHF. DNA for the CDR3: TGTGCCAGCAGCTTAGTATGGGGGGGCGGGGAGCAGCCCCAGCATTTT. Full variable domain (outside the CDR3, taken from reference TRBV7-2 and TRBJ1-5): GAGVSQSPSNKVTEKGKDVELRCDPISGHTALYWYRQSLGQGLEFLIYFQGNSAPDKSGLPSDRFSAERTGGSVSTLTIQRTQQEDSAVYLCASSLVWGGGEQPQHFGDGTRLSIL.

The chain has TRBV11-1 and TRBJ2-5, with 7 bases lining up with TRBD1. TRBJ2-7 matches the DNA end more closely, so the J call is doubtful. The CDR3 is 13 residues long. Germline assignment: CDR1 SGHAT and CDR2 FQDESV (reference sequence). In nucleotides, the CDR3 is TGTGCCAGCGGCGCCTCCGCAGGGGGCGAGCAGTACTTC. Amino acids: CASGASAGGEQYF.

The rearrangement joins TRBV6-5 to TRBJ1-5; no clear D gene. Trimming took 4 bases from V and 0 from J, leaving 4 bases between them. Germline V lookup: CDR1 MNHEY, CDR2 SVGAGI. The CDR3 spans 13 residues. The chain's CDR3 is CASSFNSNQPQHF. In nucleotides, the CDR3 is TGTGCCAGCAGTTTTAATAGCAATCAGCCCCAGCATTTT.

The chain combines TRBV27 with TRBJ2-7; unclear D gene. The CDR3 covers 13 residues. The ends were cut back, 5 bases at V and 5 bases at J, with 13 bases in the middle. CDR1 and CDR2 from the germline V gene are MNHEY and SMNVEV (reference sequence). DNA of the CDR3: TGTGCCAGCAGTGCCCGACCAGAGGACGAGCAGTACTTC. Translation: CASSARPEDEQYF.

The chain employs TRBV7-9 and TRBJ2-7; 7 bases agree with TRBD1. The CDR3 extends over 14 amino acids. V trimming: 3 bases; J trimming: 7 bases; junction bases outside the gene matches: 9. Germline lookup yields CDR1 SEHNR and CDR2 FQNEAQ (reference sequence). Here the CDR3 DNA reads TGTGCCAGCAGCTTTGTCAGGGAGACAGGGGAGCAGTACTTC. Protein sequence: CASSFVRETGEQYF.

The chain uses TRBV2 and TRBJ1-4; maybe TRBD1 (6 bases). The CDR3 totals 14 residues. CDR1 and CDR2 (germline): SNHLY, FYNNEI. V was shortened by 5 bases and J by 8 bases, with 15 bases between the two germline ends. CDR3 sequence: CASSPGVPGEKLFF. In DNA, the CDR3 is TGTGCCAGCAGTCCAGGGGTTCCTGGGGAAAAACTGTTTTTT.